Following are 30 T cell receptor beta chains from one sample sequenced in a study of CD8 T cells in Susac syndrome. The RNA, 0.5 to 1 ug, was put through reverse transcription using random hexamers. TCRdb called the immunoSEQ multiplex PCR reads again in MiXCR, with one record for every CDR3 protein. The top ten hold roughly 0.22% of the sample, which has some 300,000 distinct CDR3 sequences, 65% to 90% seen once. Input material: CD8+ T cells from PBMCs. These receptors all stem from a human donor with multiple sclerosis.

The V gene is TRBV7-9, the J gene TRBJ1-1; TRBD1 matches at 10 bases. Germline trimming cut 5 bases from V and 0 bases from J; bases unmatched to any gene: 3. Germline CDR1 is SEHNR and CDR2 is FQNEAQ (reference sequence). This CDR3 has 15 amino acids. In nucleotides, the CDR3 is TGTGCCAGCAGCGTAGGACAGGGGGTGAACACTGAAGCTTTCTTT. It codes for CASSVGQGVNTEAFF.

The chain is built from TRBV7-2 and TRBJ2-7, with 12 bases that match TRBD2. There are 16 residues in the CDR3. CDR1 is SGHTA and CDR2 is FQGNSA in the germline V gene. V was pared by 5 bases and J by 1 base, with 6 bases of the junction left unmatched. The CDR3, as DNA: TGTGCCAGCAGCCCCGGACTAGCGGGAACGTCCTACGAGCAGTACTTC. Amino acids: CASSPGLAGTSYEQYF.

The J gene is TRBJ2-1, the V gene TRBV13; D gene ambiguous. The CDR3 loop spans 12 amino acids. CDR1 and CDR2 (germline): PRHDT, FYEKMQ (reference sequence). V lost 5 bases, J lost 10 bases, and 12 bases lay in between. This CDR3 is CASSRTLGEQFF. The CDR3 DNA is TGTGCCAGCAGCCGGACGCTTGGGGAGCAGTTCTTC.

The chain recombines TRBV4-2 with TRBJ2-5; 12 nucleotides match TRBD2. V gave up 5 bases and J gave up 5 bases; unmatched junction bases: 9. The CDR3 runs to 16 residues. The V gene's germline CDR1 is LGHNA and CDR2 YNFKEQ. CDR3 bases: TGTGCCAGCAGCGTGGGACTAGCGGGCGGCCGGGAGACCCAGTACTTC. It is translated as CASSVGLAGGRETQYF.

J is TRBJ2-7 and V is TRBV27; possibly TRBD2 for D (6 bases). CDR3 length: 14 residues. V was shortened by 7 bases and J by 6 bases, with 19 bases between the two germline ends. Germline V gene data show CDR1 as MNHEY and CDR2 as SMNVEV (reference sequence). This CDR3 reads CASTPIGGSREQYF. DNA for the CDR3: TGTGCCAGCACCCCTATCGGGGGTTCTCGCGAGCAGTACTTC.

CDR3 amino acids: CASSLLGTSHEQFF. The DNA for the CDR3 is TGTGCCAGCAGTTTATTAGGGACTAGCCATGAGCAGTTCTTC. The V call is TRBV28, the J call TRBJ2-1; TRBD2 aligns across 9 bases. The CDR3 runs 14 residues. Trimming at V came to 1 base and at J to 8 bases, leaving 3 bases not matched to a gene. Germline V gene lookup returns CDR1 MDHEN and CDR2 SYDVKM.

V gene TRBV14 combines with J gene TRBJ2-6, with D hard to call. V shed 0 bases and J shed 0 bases, with 12 bases lying between them. CDR3 length: 18 residues. From germline, CDR1 is SGHDN and CDR2 FVKESK. The CDR3 reads CASSQESNPGSGANVLTF. The CDR3 DNA reads as TGTGCCAGCAGCCAAGAATCGAATCCGGGCTCTGGGGCCAACGTCCTGACTTTC.

The chain has TRBV5-6 and TRBJ2-1, with 8 bases lining up with TRBD2. The CDR3 has 14 residues. With V trimmed by 2 bases and J by 9 bases, 7 bases remained unmatched. Germline V gives CDR1 SGHDT, CDR2 YYEEEE. In DNA, the CDR3 is TGTGCCAGCAGCTTTGGCGGGAGGCCAGGTGAGCAGTTCTTC. It specifies CASSFGGRPGEQFF. Full variable domain (outside the CDR3, taken from reference TRBV5-6 and TRBJ2-1): DAGVTQSPTHLIKTRGQQVTLRCSPKSGHDTVSWYQQALGQGPQFIFQYYEEEERQRGNFPDRFSGHQFPNYSSELNVNALLLGDSALYLCASSFGGRPGEQFFGPGTRLTVL.

The sample holds a few counts of this clonotype. This rearrangement joins TRBV11-2 to TRBJ2-3; D gene ambiguous. Germline V gene lookup returns CDR1 SGHAT and CDR2 FQNNGV. The CDR3 runs to 16 residues. Trimming took 5 bases from V and 6 from J, leaving 21 bases between them. The CDR3 DNA follows: TGTGCCAGCAGCCAAGGCGACACTCGAATCGGGGATACGCAGTATTTT. Translating gives CASSQGDTRIGDTQYF.

This clonotype has just one count. This chain connects TRBV20-1 to TRBJ1-2, with D unclear. Germline V gene data show CDR1 as DFQATT and CDR2 as SNEGSKA (reference sequence). This CDR3 has 13 residues. The V end was cut by 7 bases, the J end by 2 bases, with 14 bases between. The CDR3 here is CSVKTPGNYGYTF. CDR3 sequence (DNA): TGCAGTGTCAAAACCCCGGGGAACTATGGCTACACCTTC.

The V and J genes are TRBV19 and TRBJ2-2; no firm D call. Germline V lookup: CDR1 LNHDA, CDR2 SQIVND (reference sequence). This CDR3 region has 13 residues. Trimming took off 3 bases at V and 4 bases at J, with 6 bases between the two ends. The CDR3 nucleotides read TGTGCCAGTAGTATTTCCGGCACCGGGGAGCTGTTTTTT. Translated, it gives CASSISGTGELFF.

For this clonotype: An end of the junction does not agree with germline; a read error may underlie this. The chain recombines TRBV5-1 with TRBJ2-1, with D uncertain. The CDR3 spans 14 residues. Germline V gene lookup returns CDR1 SGHRS and CDR2 YFSETQ. The CDR3 spells CASRSRDSYNEQFF. In DNA form, the CDR3 reads TGCGCAAGCAGGAGTAGGGACTCCTACAATGAGCAGTTCTTC.

This rearrangement joins TRBV4-3 to TRBJ1-3, with 7 bases fitting TRBD1. Germline loops: CDR1 LGHNA, CDR2 YSLEER. The CDR3 covers 16 residues. V trimming: 0 bases; J trimming: 0 bases; junction bases outside the gene matches: 2. CDR3: CASSQEWDSSGNTIYF. The CDR3 coding sequence is TGCGCCAGCAGCCAAGAGTGGGACAGCTCTGGAAACACCATATATTTT.

The gene calls are TRBV6-1 and TRBJ2-1; D gene ambiguous. CDR3 size: 11 residues. V was cut by 7 bases and J by 7 bases, with 8 bases left in between. Germline lookup yields CDR1 MNHNS and CDR2 SASEGT. The CDR3 DNA reads as TGTGCCAGCACCAACGGGAATGAGCAGTTCTTC. Translation gives CASTNGNEQFF.

The chain is built from TRBV11-2 and TRBJ1-3, with D maybe TRBD1 (5 bases). The CDR3 is 17 residues long. V was clipped by 5 bases and J by 3 bases, with 20 bases between them. The germline CDR1 and CDR2 sequences are SGHAT and FQNNGV. The CDR3 loop is CASSPFDLGPLGNTIYF. As DNA, the CDR3 is TGTGCCAGCAGCCCTTTCGACTTGGGACCGCTTGGAAACACCATATATTTT.

This clonotype was seen a handful of times. The chain combines TRBV6-2 or TRBV6-3 with TRBJ2-2; 8 bases map to TRBD1. Germline assignment: CDR1 MNHEY and CDR2 SVGEGT. This CDR3 comprises 15 residues. The V gene end was trimmed by 6 bases and the J gene end by 3 bases; junction bases not matched to a gene: 6. The CDR3 loop is CASSDRDRYTGELFF. The CDR3 coding sequence is TGTGCCAGCAGCGACCGGGACAGGTACACCGGGGAGCTGTTTTTT.

The chain joins TRBV15 to TRBJ1-1; no reliable D call. Germline V gives CDR1 LNHNV, CDR2 YYDKDF (reference sequence). Trimming stripped 5 bases from V and 1 base from J, with 11 bases between. CDR3 size: 14 residues. The DNA for the CDR3 is TGTGCCACCAGCCGGGGTCAGACGAACACTGAAGCTTTCTTT. It yields the protein CATSRGQTNTEAFF.

This sequence joins TRBV6-2 or TRBV6-3 and TRBJ2-3; 11 positions match TRBD2. The CDR3 totals 15 residues. CDR1 MNHEY and CDR2 SVGEGT come from the germline V gene. J lost 2 bases, V lost 6 bases, and 4 bases had no gene match. CDR3 DNA sequence: TGTGCCAGCAGCCCGGGACTAGCGGTCACAGATACGCAGTATTTT. Translation gives CASSPGLAVTDTQYF.

The chain has TRBV28 and TRBJ1-2; TRBD1 aligns across 7 bases. V lost 3 bases to trimming and J lost 5 bases; unmatched junction nucleotides: 9. The CDR3 totals 15 residues. Germline lookup yields CDR1 MDHEN and CDR2 SYDVKM. CDR3 sequence (DNA): TGTGCCAGCAGTTTGACAGGGTCCGTGCTGTATGGCTACACCTTC. Translated, it gives CASSLTGSVLYGYTF.

The V and J genes are TRBV24-1 and TRBJ2-1; no definite D call. Germline V gene sequence: CDR1 KGHDR, CDR2 SFDVKD. Trimming shortened V by 5 bases and J by 6 bases, and 7 bases separated the two germline ends. The CDR3 is 12 amino acids. The CDR3 is CATSGFLNEQFF. The CDR3 DNA is TGTGCCACCAGTGGCTTCCTCAATGAGCAGTTCTTC.

The rearrangement joins TRBV7-9 to TRBJ2-7, with a weak D call TRBD1 (6 bases). The germline V gene has CDR1 SEHNR and CDR2 FQNEAQ (reference sequence). This CDR3 has 15 residues. The V end lost 0 bases, the J end lost 4 bases, and 13 bases lay between the germline ends. CDR3 DNA: TGTGCCAGCAGCTTAGCGGTAGGGGGAAGATACGAGCAGTACTTC. This codes for CASSLAVGGRYEQYF.

The J gene is TRBJ2-1, the V gene TRBV6-2 or TRBV6-3, with 8 bases lining up with TRBD1. This CDR3 is 18 amino acids long. The germline V gene has CDR1 MNHEY and CDR2 SVGEGT. V lost 4 bases to trimming and J lost 12 bases; unmatched junction nucleotides: 23. The CDR3 spells CASSSIQDRAGKASTQFF. The CDR3 nucleotides read TGTGCCAGCAGTTCCATTCAGGACAGGGCTGGGAAGGCTTCAACGCAGTTCTTC.

The chain recombines TRBV29-1 with TRBJ2-7, with 9 bases lining up with TRBD2. V lost 7 bases, J lost 0 bases, and 13 bases stayed unmatched. From germline, CDR1 is SQVTM and CDR2 ANQGSEA. The CDR3 sequence is 16 residues long. In nucleotides, the CDR3 is TGCAGCGCCAGGGCATCTAGCGGGGTTACCTCCTACGAGCAGTACTTC. This encodes CSARASSGVTSYEQYF.

The chain couples TRBV7-2 to TRBJ2-2; 9 nucleotides line up with TRBD2. CDR1 is SGHTA, CDR2 FQGNSA, per germline. The CDR3 covers 16 residues. V lost 0 bases to trimming and J lost 4 bases; unmatched junction nucleotides: 3. The CDR3 nucleotides are TGTGCCAGCAGCTTAGCCCTAGCGGGGACCACCGGGGAGCTGTTTTTT. Amino acid sequence: CASSLALAGTTGELFF.

CDR3 in amino acids: CASSPTGTGRHGYTF. In DNA form, the CDR3 reads TGTGCCAGCAGCCCTACCGGGACAGGAAGGCACGGCTACACCTTC. The chain has TRBV12-3 or TRBV12-4 and TRBJ1-2, with 8 bases that match TRBD1. V was clipped by 6 bases and J by 8 bases; unmatched bases: 14. This CDR3 is 15 amino acids long.

The chain combines TRBV12-3 or TRBV12-4 with TRBJ1-2, with D tentatively TRBD1 (6 bases). V was clipped by 5 bases and J by 8 bases, with 21 bases between them. CDR3 length: 15 residues. The CDR3 DNA follows: TGTGCCAGCAGTCAGCAAGGGGGGACAATCCGGGGCTACACCTTC. The encoded protein is CASSQQGGTIRGYTF.

V and J are TRBV4-1 and TRBJ1-2; a possible D gene is TRBD1 (5 bases). Deletions cut 0 bases from V and 3 bases from J, with 11 bases between. The CDR3 has 15 amino acids. Germline V CDR1 and CDR2: MGHRA, YSYEKL. The CDR3 coding sequence is TGCGCCAGCAGCCAAGACAGGGTGTTACACTATGGCTACACCTTC. This codes for CASSQDRVLHYGYTF.

The rearrangement joins TRBV20-1 to TRBJ2-2; TRBD2 agrees at 7 bases. Germline lookup yields CDR1 DFQATT and CDR2 SNEGSKA (reference sequence). This CDR3 contains 15 residues. With V trimmed by 6 bases and J by 1 base, 8 bases remained unmatched. DNA of the CDR3: TGCAGTGCCCGAGCGGCGGGGGTGAACACCGGGGAGCTGTTTTTT. Its protein product is CSARAAGVNTGELFF.

The chain recombines TRBV7-9 with TRBJ2-5; D remains ambiguous. Per germline, CDR1 SEHNR and CDR2 FQNEAQ (reference sequence). The CDR3 length is 12 residues. The V end was cut by 4 bases, the J end by 4 bases, with 7 bases between. The CDR3 region has the DNA TGTGCCAGCAGCTCCCTCTCAGAGACCCAGTACTTC. This encodes CASSSLSETQYF.

The genes are TRBV7-9 and TRBJ1-4; D not resolved. CDR1 and CDR2 (germline): SEHNR, FQNEAQ (reference sequence). The V end lost 4 bases, the J end lost 5 bases, and 17 bases lay between the germline ends. The CDR3 length is 16 residues. The chain's CDR3 is CASSSHVYGENEKLFF. CDR3 nucleotides: TGTGCCAGCAGCTCCCACGTCTACGGAGAAAATGAAAAACTGTTTTTT. Full variable domain (missing parts from reference TRBV7-9 and TRBJ1-4): DTGVSQNPRHKITKRGQNVTFRCDPISEHNRLYWYRQTLGQGPEFLTYFQNEAQLEKSRLLSDRFSAERPKGSFSTLEIQRTEQGDSAMYLCASSSHVYGENEKLFFGSGTQLSVL.